The sequence of this TCR beta chain was determined in a study of T cell repertoires in cytomegalovirus infection. At the level of the study: CMV infection plus the matching HLA type was flagged by public TCR beta signatures.

The CDR3 is 16 amino acids. CDR1 is SGHTA and CDR2 is FQGNSA in the germline V gene. A single record per CDR3 protein comes from TCRdb applying MiXCR to the reads. The sample has 400,000 or so distinct CDR3 sequences, approximately 31% seen once. In its sample, this clonotype was seen once. One base away lies a much larger clone, so this may be a sequencing read error. The source of this sequence is a human donor in good health (CMV status not recorded). Some clones in this sample may be carry-over from other donors' samples. The sample consisted of PBMCs. This chain connects TRBV7-2 to TRBJ1-5; D gene ambiguous. DNA for the CDR3: TGTGCCAGCAGCACGTACACAGAGTATAGCAATCAGCCCCAGCAATTT. It yields the protein CASSTYTEYSNQPQQF.